The 23 T cell receptor beta chains below come from one sample, sequenced in a study of blood T cell repertoires in COVID-19. Sequenced by immunoSEQ multiplex PCR; TCRdb stores in-frame clones only, minus some. In the table there are roughly 420,000 clones, approximately 90% of which are singletons. Sample: PBMCs or T cells enriched from blood (not recorded which). The receptor source for this set is a young woman with acute COVID-19.

The genes are TRBV2 and TRBJ2-1; a weak D match, TRBD1 (5 bases). The V and J ends lost 8 bases and 6 bases respectively, with 11 bases between them. CDR3 length: 12 amino acids. The germline gives CDR1 SNHLY, CDR2 FYNNEI. CDR3 DNA sequence: TGTGCCAGCGGAGTTGGGGCCAATGAGCAGTTCTTC. Protein sequence: CASGVGANEQFF.

The genes are TRBV5-1 and TRBJ1-6, with D perhaps TRBD1 (6 bases). Germline CDR1 and CDR2: SGHRS and YFSETQ. This CDR3 region has 18 residues. The V gene lost 0 bases and the J gene lost 2 bases, with 15 bases spanning the gap. The DNA of the CDR3 is TGCGCCAGCAGCTTGGTCGGCGGGGGGCAAACCTATAATTCACCCCTCCACTTT. Amino acid sequence: CASSLVGGGQTYNSPLHF.

This sequence joins TRBV3-1 (or the pseudogene TRBV3-2) and TRBJ1-2; D possibly corresponds to TRBD1 (5 bases). This CDR3 is 14 amino acids long. The V gene lost 7 bases and the J gene lost 4 bases, with 16 bases spanning the gap. The V gene's germline CDR1 is LGHDT and CDR2 YNNKEL (reference sequence). As DNA, the CDR3 is TGTGCCAGCATGCTAGCCGGGGGAAGCTATGGCTACACCTTC. Amino acids: CASMLAGGSYGYTF.

This chain's CDR3 is CASSESGYVSPLHF. Written as DNA, the CDR3 is TGTGCCAGCAGTGAATCGGGGTATGTTTCACCCCTCCACTTT. The J gene is TRBJ1-6, the V gene TRBV25-1; D unclear. Trimming pared 1 base from V and 9 bases from J, leaving 10 bases between. The CDR3 has 14 amino acids. The V gene's germline CDR1 is MGHDK and CDR2 SYGVNS.

The V gene is TRBV5-6, the J gene TRBJ1-3; 9 bases match TRBD1. The CDR3 spans 14 residues. V was clipped by 4 bases and J by 2 bases; unmatched bases: 1. Germline loops: CDR1 SGHDT, CDR2 YYEEEE. CDR3 nucleotides: TGTGCCAGCAGCGGACAGGGGACTGGAAACACCATATATTTT. This gives the protein CASSGQGTGNTIYF.

The J gene is TRBJ1-6, the V gene TRBV7-2; 8 bases map to TRBD1. The CDR3 is made up of 15 amino acids. The V segment lost 5 bases and the J segment 8 bases; nucleotides outside the gene matches: 8. Germline V lookup: CDR1 SGHTA, CDR2 FQGNSA. For the CDR3, the DNA is TGTGCCAGCAGCACCCGGACAGGGAGCTATTCACCCCTCCACTTT. This encodes CASSTRTGSYSPLHF.

The genes are TRBV5-1 and TRBJ1-6, with a weak D call TRBD1 (5 bases). This CDR3 comprises 16 residues. V dropped 0 bases and J dropped 1 base, with 8 bases sitting between them. Per the germline V gene, CDR1 is SGHRS and CDR2 is YFSETQ. The CDR3 DNA is TGCGCCAGCAGCTTGGTTGGGACTTCCTATAATTCACCCCTCCACTTT. Amino acids: CASSLVGTSYNSPLHF.

The V and J genes are TRBV5-1 and TRBJ2-7; 8 bases agree with TRBD1. J gave up 3 bases and V 0 bases, and 5 bases lay outside the gene matches. The germline V gene has CDR1 SGHRS and CDR2 YFSETQ. CDR3 length: 15 residues. The DNA for the CDR3 is TGCGCCAGCAGCTTGGAGCAGGGGGCATTCTACGAGCAGTACTTC. Protein product: CASSLEQGAFYEQYF.

V gene TRBV10-1 combines with J gene TRBJ1-3; the D gene is possibly TRBD1 (6 bases). The germline CDR1 and CDR2 sequences are WNHNN and SYGVQD (reference sequence). V was shortened by 8 bases and J by 5 bases, with 10 bases between the two germline ends. There are 12 residues in the CDR3. The CDR3 nucleotides read TGCGCCAGCTTGGGGACAAGAAACACCATATATTTT. Protein: CASLGTRNTIYF.

This chain links TRBV4-3 with TRBJ1-6; D gene uncertain. Per germline, CDR1 LGHNA and CDR2 YSLEER. The CDR3 totals 13 residues. Between the trimmed V and J ends, which lost 0 bases and 9 bases, there was a span of 6 bases. The CDR3 loop reads CASSQDLSSPLHF. The CDR3 nucleotides read TGCGCCAGCAGCCAAGATTTGAGTTCACCCCTCCACTTT.

CDR3 bases: TGTGCCAGCAGTTACTCTTTGGACAGGGGAAGATACGAGCAGTACTTC. Its protein is CASSYSLDRGRYEQYF. V is TRBV6-2 or TRBV6-3 and J is TRBJ2-7; 9 bases align to TRBD1. CDR1 and CDR2 (germline): MNHEY, SVGEGT. Trimming removed 0 bases from V and 4 bases from J; junction bases left unmatched: 7. CDR3 length: 16 amino acids.

This clone has more than one count but fewer than ten. This chain uses TRBV9 with TRBJ2-7; D is ambiguous. Trimming stripped 3 bases from V and 0 bases from J, with 7 bases between. The CDR3 extends over 13 amino acids. Germline V gene data show CDR1 as SGDLS and CDR2 as YYNGEE. CDR3 protein: CASSAASSYEQYF. The CDR3 DNA reads as TGTGCCAGCAGCGCTGCTAGCTCCTACGAGCAGTACTTC.

The rearrangement uses TRBV19 and TRBJ1-2; D is perhaps TRBD1 (5 bases). Germline CDR1 LNHDA, CDR2 SQIVND (reference sequence). V was trimmed by 4 bases and J by 7 bases, leaving 19 bases between them. This CDR3 spans 15 amino acids. The CDR3 DNA is TGTGCCAGTAGTACGAAATGGGGGGAAGCCGGTGGCTACACCTTC. This gives the protein CASSTKWGEAGGYTF.

The chain recombines TRBV30 with TRBJ2-3, with a tentative D call TRBD2 (6 bases). The CDR3 is 14 residues long. Deletions cut 8 bases from V and 2 bases from J, with 17 bases between. CDR1 GTSNPN and CDR2 SVGIG come from the germline V gene (reference sequence). CDR3 amino acids: CALFPGLTTDTQYF. The CDR3, as DNA: TGTGCCCTGTTCCCGGGACTTACCACAGATACGCAGTATTTT. Complete variable domain (other parts from reference TRBV30 and TRBJ2-3): SQTIHQWPATLVQPVGSPLSLECTVEGTSNPNLYWYRQAAGRGLQLLFYSVGIGQISSEVPQNLSASRPQDRQFILSSKKLLLSDSGFYLCALFPGLTTDTQYFGPGTRLTVL.

This clone occurred once. V and J are TRBV27 and TRBJ1-4; 8 bases line up with TRBD1. The J segment lost 4 bases and the V segment lost 5 bases, leaving 12 bases of the junction unmatched. Per the germline V gene, CDR1 is MNHEY and CDR2 is SMNVEV (reference sequence). This CDR3 has 17 residues. The CDR3 nucleotides read TGTGCCAGCAGTCCCGGAGACAGGGGAGGCGGTAATGAAAAACTGTTTTTT. This sequence encodes CASSPGDRGGGNEKLFF.

The chain links TRBV24-1 to TRBJ1-5; no clear D. Per the germline V gene, CDR1 is KGHDR and CDR2 is SFDVKD. With 4 bases removed from V and 1 base from J, the gap between germline ends came to 10 bases. This CDR3 region has 15 residues. The CDR3 nucleotides read TGTGCCACCAGTGACGCGGGAAAGAGCAATCAGCCCCAGCATTTT. Its protein product is CATSDAGKSNQPQHF.

This chain joins TRBV28 and TRBJ1-5; D call uncertain. This CDR3 has 16 amino acids. V lost 4 bases to trimming and J lost 0 bases, with 13 bases between them. From germline, CDR1 is MDHEN and CDR2 SYDVKM. The CDR3 protein is CASSWLRRVSNQPQHF. CDR3 nucleotides: TGTGCCAGCAGTTGGCTGCGCCGGGTTAGCAATCAGCCCCAGCATTTT.

The chain joins TRBV6-5 to TRBJ1-2, with 7 bases matching TRBD1. This CDR3 has 13 residues. Germline V gives CDR1 MNHEY, CDR2 SVGAGI. Losses at the gene ends were 10 bases for V and 3 bases for J; bases not matched to a gene: 8. As DNA, the CDR3 is TGTGCCATCACTCAAGGGGGCGACTATGGCTACACCTTC. It translates to CAITQGGDYGYTF.

The rearrangement uses TRBV25-1 and TRBJ2-7; the match to TRBD1 covers 8 bases. The ends lost 5 bases at V and 9 bases at J; junction bases unmatched: 15. The CDR3 is made up of 15 amino acids. CDR1 is MGHDK and CDR2 is SYGVNS in the germline V gene. CDR3 protein: CASSPSGTGLLGQYF. The DNA for the CDR3 is TGTGCCAGCAGTCCCTCTGGGACAGGCTTGCTCGGGCAGTACTTC.

The V and J genes are TRBV11-2 and TRBJ1-1; TRBD1 aligns across 10 bases. With V trimmed by 7 bases and J by 1 base, 9 bases remained unmatched. Germline assignment: CDR1 SGHAT and CDR2 FQNNGV. The CDR3 sequence is 16 residues long. The CDR3 here is CASTLRQGARNTEAFF. The DNA for the CDR3 is TGTGCCAGCACCCTTCGACAGGGGGCGCGGAACACTGAAGCTTTCTTT.

The chain uses TRBV9 and TRBJ1-5; D uncertain. V was trimmed by 4 bases and J by 5 bases, leaving 13 bases between them. This CDR3 has 14 amino acids. CDR1 and CDR2 from the germline V gene are SGDLS and YYNGEE. DNA for the CDR3: TGTGCCAGCAGCCCCAGTGGGCTCTATCAGCCCCAGCATTTT. Its protein product is CASSPSGLYQPQHF.

The CDR3 protein is CASSQDWGNGGVGNEQFF. The CDR3 nucleotides read TGCGCCAGCAGCCAAGATTGGGGTAACGGAGGGGTGGGGAATGAGCAGTTCTTC. This sequence joins TRBV4-3 and TRBJ2-1; weak D call: TRBD2 (6 bases). Per germline, CDR1 LGHNA and CDR2 YSLEER. This CDR3 has 18 amino acids. Trimming cost V 0 bases and J 7 bases, with 22 bases left between them.

The chain couples TRBV12-3 or TRBV12-4 to TRBJ1-5, with a possible D match to TRBD1 (6 bases). The CDR3 runs 13 residues. Between the trimmed V and J ends, which lost 7 bases and 6 bases, there was a span of 13 bases. The CDR3, as DNA: TGTGCCAGCACTATCCTAGGGGGTCAGCCCCAGCATTTT. The encoded protein is CASTILGGQPQHF.